This paragraph reports one T cell receptor beta chain. The antigen remains undetermined. The germline V gene encodes CDR1 MGHRA and CDR2 YSYEKL. Trimming removed 1 base from V and 5 bases from J, with 12 bases in between. CDR3 length: 14 amino acids. The data were taken from a study of T cell responses to AZD1222 COVID-19 vaccine. Study outcomes and limitations: The reported proportion of spike-specific TCRs targeting unmutated variant regions was nearly half. Dominant at 160-218 and 743-854, vaccine-associated CD4 TCRs also spanned spike. Donors skewed white British and female; clonal diversity was possibly underestimated.

Produced via immunoSEQ multiplex PCR; TCRdb's table is partial and in-frame only. This sample has 100,000 to 150,000 clones, with around 90% found just once. The TCR originated in an adult in good health. Sequencing used peripheral blood, obtained on day 0 of AZD1222 vaccination. The rearrangement links TRBV4-1 to TRBJ2-7; D call uncertain. The CDR3: CASSQGLIVDEQYF. The CDR3 DNA sequence: TGCGCCAGCAGCCAAGGGCTAATCGTCGACGAGCAGTACTTC.